This is a list of T cell receptor beta chains from one sample in a study of blood T cell repertoires in COVID-19. The assay was immunoSEQ multiplex PCR, and TCRdb's table has in-frame clones only and misses some. This repertoire shows roughly 290,000 clones, 89% found once; its top ten account for 1.7%. The source material was PBMCs or T cells enriched from blood (not recorded which). The receptor source for this set is a woman aged 40 to 49 who had recovered from COVID-19. Both conserved end residues are part of each CDR3. D genes are given only for firm matches. Clone size is stated in some rows and not others, as once, few, many or a class when expanded.

j_call v_call cdr3_length clone_size d_call cdr3_aa cdr3_nt
TRBJ2-7 TRBV12-3/TRBV12-4 13 . TRBD1 CASKRTGEHEQYF TGTGCCAGCAAGAGGACAGGGGAACACGAGCAGTACTTC
TRBJ1-6 TRBV6-5 14 . . CASRTGRYNSPLHF TGTGCCAGCAGGACAGGCCGTTATAATTCACCCCTCCACTTT
TRBJ2-7 TRBV5-4 15 . TRBD1 CASSEGQGRSDEQYF TGTGCCAGCAGCGAAGGACAGGGGAGGTCGGACGAGCAGTACTTC
TRBJ2-2 TRBV7-2 15 . TRBD2 CASNPGLAGSGELFF TGTGCCAGCAACCCGGGACTAGCGGGTTCCGGGGAGCTGTTTTTT
TRBJ2-5 TRBV3-1/TRBV3-2 17 . TRBD2 CASSQGGTSGRAATQYF TGTGCCAGCAGCCAAGGCGGGACTAGCGGGAGGGCCGCGACCCAGTACTTC
TRBJ1-4 TRBV7-9 13 . . CASSLGTREKLFF TGTGCCAGCAGCTTAGGGACTCGTGAAAAACTGTTTTTT
TRBJ2-1 TRBV12-5 13 . TRBD2 CASGLADHNEQFF TGTGCTAGTGGACTAGCGGATCACAATGAGCAGTTCTTC
TRBJ2-2 TRBV12-3/TRBV12-4 13 . . CASSFSGNGELFF TGTGCCAGCAGTTTTTCGGGGAACGGGGAGCTGTTTTTT
TRBJ1-1 TRBV20-1 14 . TRBD1 CSASRGQGATEAFF TGCAGTGCTAGTAGGGGGCAGGGGGCCACTGAAGCTTTCTTT
TRBJ2-7 TRBV4-2 14 . . CASSQESGPRHQYF TGTGCCAGCAGCCAAGAGAGCGGTCCCCGACATCAGTACTTC
TRBJ1-2 TRBV28 13 . . CASSPTGGYGYTF TGTGCCAGCAGTCCCACTGGGGGGTATGGCTACACCTTC
TRBJ1-2 TRBV29-1 12 . . CSVEGRRPGYTF TGCAGCGTTGAAGGAAGGAGGCCGGGCTACACCTTC
TRBJ2-1 TRBV19 14 few . CASSYRSSYNEQFF TGTGCCAGTAGTTACAGAAGCTCCTACAATGAGCAGTTCTTC
TRBJ2-2 TRBV25-1 16 . . CASSNFQGMNTGELFF TGTGCCAGCAGTAATTTTCAGGGGATGAACACCGGGGAGCTGTTTTTT
TRBJ2-3 TRBV7-2 16 . TRBD2 CASSLLGGLAADTQYF TGTGCCAGCAGCCTACTGGGGGGACTAGCTGCAGATACGCAGTATTTT
TRBJ2-3 TRBV9 17 . TRBD2 CASQRGGSGRLLDTQYF TGTGCCAGCCAACGCGGGGGTAGCGGGCGGTTACTCGATACGCAGTATTTT
TRBJ1-1 TRBV7-2 14 . . CASSLVFGGAEAFF TGTGCCAGCAGCTTAGTCTTCGGGGGTGCTGAAGCTTTCTTT
TRBJ1-4 TRBV30 13 . TRBD1 CAWSVQGVEKLFF TGTGCCTGGAGTGTACAGGGGGTTGAAAAACTGTTTTTT
TRBJ2-1 TRBV7-9 14 . . CASSLGDKWYEQFF TGTGCCAGCAGCTTAGGGGACAAATGGTATGAGCAGTTCTTC
TRBJ2-2 TRBV5-4 16 . TRBD1 CASSLGYRGNTGELFF TGTGCCAGCAGCTTGGGATACAGGGGGAACACCGGGGAGCTGTTTTTT
TRBJ2-7 TRBV7-9 16 once . CASSLGWRDSSYEQYF TGTGCCAGCAGCTTAGGGTGGAGGGACAGCTCCTACGAGCAGTACTTC
TRBJ2-7 TRBV2 13 . TRBD1 CASSRDRGSQQYF TGTGCCAGCAGCAGGGACAGGGGGTCCCAGCAGTACTTC
TRBJ1-4 TRBV2 15 once TRBD1 CASRHSGGRREKLFF TGTGCCAGCAGGCACTCAGGGGGCAGGAGGGAAAAACTGTTTTTT
TRBJ2-1 TRBV10-2 15 . . CASSERGQSYNEQFF TGCGCCAGCAGTGAGAGAGGACAGAGCTACAATGAGCAGTTCTTC
TRBJ2-1 TRBV10-3 15 . TRBD1 CAARQEGAWYNEQFF TGTGCCGCCCGCCAAGAGGGGGCGTGGTACAATGAGCAGTTCTTC
TRBJ2-1 TRBV11-3 12 few . CASSLGPREQFF TGTGCCAGCAGCTTAGGCCCCAGGGAGCAGTTCTTC
TRBJ1-1 TRBV5-8 14 . . CASSVTRYSTEAFF TGTGCCAGCAGCGTAACTCGCTACAGCACTGAAGCTTTCTTT
TRBJ2-4 TRBV6-4 16 . . CASSGQSGIAKNIQYF TGTGCCAGCAGTGGTCAATCGGGGATAGCCAAAAACATTCAGTACTTC
TRBJ2-1 TRBV29-1 16 . . CSVEDSRGSSYNEQFF TGCAGCGTTGAAGATTCCAGGGGTAGCTCCTACAATGAGCAGTTCTTC
TRBJ2-3 TRBV19 15 few . CASSIGDRSTDTQYF TGTGCCAGTAGTATCGGTGACAGAAGCACAGATACGCAGTATTTT
TRBJ2-1 TRBV5-1 15 . . CASSSQGGSYNEQFF TGCGCCAGCAGCTCACAGGGGGGGTCCTACAATGAGCAGTTCTTC
TRBJ1-1 TRBV5-1 14 . . CASSLVPGNTEAFF TGCGCCAGCAGCTTGGTTCCGGGGAACACTGAAGCTTTCTTT
TRBJ2-5 TRBV5-1 16 . TRBD2 CASSGSGTIGRGTQYF TGCGCCAGCAGCGGTAGCGGGACCATAGGCCGCGGGACCCAGTACTTC
TRBJ1-5 TRBV4-1 15 . TRBD1 CASSQRQGSNQPQHF TGCGCCAGCAGCCAGCGACAGGGGAGCAATCAGCCCCAGCATTTT
TRBJ1-4 TRBV18 15 . . CASSPRRDTNEKLFF TGTGCCAGCTCACCACGGAGGGACACTAATGAAAAACTGTTTTTT
TRBJ1-2 TRBV4-3 14 . . CASSQDTQVYGYTF TGCGCCAGCAGCCAAGATACCCAGGTCTATGGCTACACCTTC
TRBJ1-2 TRBV5-5 15 . . CASSLVGGANYGYTF TGTGCCAGCAGCTTGGTCGGCGGAGCTAACTATGGCTACACCTTC
TRBJ1-2 TRBV18 15 few TRBD1 CASSPQSSAGGGYTF TGTGCCAGCTCACCACAATCTTCGGCAGGGGGTGGCTACACCTTC
TRBJ2-2 TRBV10-3 15 . TRBD1 CAISVTGGYTGELFF TGTGCCATCAGCGTTACAGGGGGTTACACCGGGGAGCTGTTTTTT
TRBJ2-5 TRBV27 15 . . CASSLFGGRGETQYF TGTGCCAGCAGTTTATTCGGGGGGCGCGGAGAGACCCAGTACTTC
TRBJ2-7 TRBV10-1 15 . TRBD2 CAIDTSGCRAYEQYF TGCGCCATCGACACTAGCGGGTGTCGGGCCTACGAGCAGTACTTC
TRBJ2-1 TRBV19 15 once . CASSKGRSSYNEQFF TGTGCCAGTAGTAAAGGCCGGAGCTCCTACAATGAGCAGTTCTTC
TRBJ2-1 TRBV27 13 . . CASRTPTSSEQFF TGTGCCAGCAGAACTCCCACTAGTAGTGAGCAGTTCTTC
TRBJ1-3 TRBV4-2 15 . . CASSQDWGRRNTIYF TGTGCCAGCAGCCAAGATTGGGGCCGAAGAAACACCATATATTTT
TRBJ2-7 TRBV30 13 . . CARLRGALYEQYF TGTGCCAGACTACGAGGAGCACTTTACGAGCAGTACTTC
TRBJ1-1 TRBV7-2 13 once . CASSPGWGTEAFF TGTGCCAGCAGCCCGGGGTGGGGCACTGAAGCTTTCTTT
TRBJ2-1 TRBV6-2/TRBV6-3 16 . TRBD2 CASSYSRRGGRHEQFF TGTGCCAGCAGTTACTCACGGCGGGGGGGCCGTCATGAGCAGTTCTTC
TRBJ2-7 TRBV12-3/TRBV12-4 10 . . CASPPSEQYF TGTGCCAGCCCTCCCAGTGAGCAGTACTTC
TRBJ2-7 TRBV27 14 . TRBD1 CASSQDRGGYEQYF TGTGCCAGCAGTCAGGACAGGGGAGGCTACGAGCAGTACTTC
TRBJ2-2 TRBV7-9 16 few TRBD2 CASSPTSGGYTGELFF TGTGCCAGCAGCCCGACTAGCGGGGGCTACACCGGGGAGCTGTTTTTT